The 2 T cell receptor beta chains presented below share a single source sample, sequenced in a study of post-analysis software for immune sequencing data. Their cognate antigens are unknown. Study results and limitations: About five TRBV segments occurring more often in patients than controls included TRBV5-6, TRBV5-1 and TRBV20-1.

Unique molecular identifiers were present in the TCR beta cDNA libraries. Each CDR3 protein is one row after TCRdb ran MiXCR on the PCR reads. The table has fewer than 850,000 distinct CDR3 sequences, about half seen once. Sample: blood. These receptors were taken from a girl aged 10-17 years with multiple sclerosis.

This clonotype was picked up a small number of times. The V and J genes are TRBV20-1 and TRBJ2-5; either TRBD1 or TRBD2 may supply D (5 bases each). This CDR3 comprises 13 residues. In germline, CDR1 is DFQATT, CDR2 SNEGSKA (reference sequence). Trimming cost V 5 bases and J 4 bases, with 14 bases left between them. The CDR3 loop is CSAPGRLSETQYF. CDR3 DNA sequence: TGCAGTGCTCCGGGACGGCTCTCAGAGACCCAGTACTTC.

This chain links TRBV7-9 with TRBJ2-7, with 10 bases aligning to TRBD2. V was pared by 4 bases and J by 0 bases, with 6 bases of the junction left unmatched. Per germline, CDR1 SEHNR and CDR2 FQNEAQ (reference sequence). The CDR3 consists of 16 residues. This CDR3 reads CASSSLAGLGSYEQYF. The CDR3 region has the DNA TGTGCCAGCAGCTCACTAGCGGGATTGGGCTCCTACGAGCAGTACTTC.